This T cell receptor (beta chain) came from a study of blood T cell repertoires in COVID-19. Everyone who took part was roughly 18 to 89 years old, and they came from 20 to 25 US areas. Grouping used clinical history reported by participants in a survey and questionnaire. Per germline, CDR1 SGHAT and CDR2 FQDESV (reference sequence). Losses at the gene ends were 5 bases for V and 4 bases for J; bases not matched to a gene: 7. The CDR3 is 14 amino acids. Original processing methods: Nucleated cell counts were estimated from reference gene primer amplification. Using immunoSEQ multiplex PCR, the repertoire was profiled, and TCRdb retains in-frame clones only, with some absent. V and J calls and clone size follow that table, whereas D and trimming were derived from the DNA. Here the sample spans about 240,000 clones, around 89% being singletons.

Sequencing was done on a sample of PBMCs or T cells enriched from blood (not recorded which). The TCR comes from a woman younger than 45 who had recovered from COVID-19. This chain connects TRBV11-1 to TRBJ2-7, with TRBD1 identical over 8 bases. Here the CDR3 DNA reads TGTGCCAGCAGCCGGACCCAGGGGGCGTACGAGCAGTACTTC. Protein sequence: CASSRTQGAYEQYF.